The 13 T cell receptor beta chains presented below share a single source sample, sequenced in a study of cytomegalovirus exposure and HLA in healthy donors. Sequencing used immunoSEQ multiplex PCR; TCRdb keeps in-frame clones, though not all of them. The sample has approximately 300,000 clones; roughly 87% are singletons. The sequenced sample was PBMCs. The receptors were gathered from a woman aged 25 to 39 in good health and CMV-seropositive.

V is TRBV9 and J is TRBJ2-2; 10 nucleotides match TRBD2. In germline, CDR1 is SGDLS, CDR2 YYNGEE. The CDR3 has 16 amino acids. V lost 0 bases and J lost 4; bases outside the gene matches: 3. The DNA for the CDR3 is TGTGCCAGCAGCGTAGCTAGCGGGAGTGGCACCGGGGAGCTGTTTTTT. Amino acids: CASSVASGSGTGELFF.

The CDR3, as DNA: TGTGCCAGCAGCTCAGGACGCCAGGAGACCCAGTACTTC. It specifies CASSSGRQETQYF. The V and J genes are TRBV13 and TRBJ2-5; D ambiguous. Germline CDR1 PRHDT, CDR2 FYEKMQ (reference sequence). The CDR3 length is 13 residues. With 4 bases removed from V and 5 bases from J, the gap between germline ends came to 11 bases. The full variable domain, with the rest looked up from reference TRBV13 and TRBJ2-5, is AAGVIQSPRHLIKEKRETATLKCYPIPRHDTVYWYQQGPGQDPQFLISFYEKMQSDKGSIPDRFSAQQFSDYHSELNMSSLELGDSALYFCASSSGRQETQYFGPGTRLLVL.

The gene calls are TRBV28 and TRBJ1-2; the match to TRBD1 covers 9 bases. Losses at the gene ends were 7 bases for V and 2 bases for J; bases not matched to a gene: 5. Germline V gene lookup returns CDR1 MDHEN and CDR2 SYDVKM. The CDR3 length is 14 residues. The CDR3 protein is CASIMGQGNYGYTF. The CDR3 DNA reads as TGTGCCAGCATTATGGGACAGGGAAACTATGGCTACACCTTC.

The genes are TRBV2 and TRBJ2-3, with D possibly TRBD2 on 7 matching bases. V was cut by 6 bases and J by 4 bases, with 11 bases left in between. This CDR3 is built from 13 residues. Germline CDR1 is SNHLY and CDR2 is FYNNEI. CDR3: CASRGGGSDTQYF. The CDR3 DNA reads TGTGCCAGCAGAGGGGGGGGCTCAGATACGCAGTATTTT.

V is TRBV4-3 and J is TRBJ1-4; D is perhaps TRBD1 (5 bases). The CDR3 totals 14 residues. V gave up 1 base and J gave up 5 bases, with 8 bases separating them. Germline V gene data show CDR1 as LGHNA and CDR2 as YSLEER. The CDR3 region is CASSQGQINEKLFF. DNA of the CDR3: TGCGCCAGCAGCCAAGGACAGATAAATGAAAAACTGTTTTTT.

The V call is TRBV13, the J call TRBJ2-3, with D perhaps matching TRBD2 (5 bases). V lost 4 bases and J lost 4, with 18 bases in between. The CDR3 has 16 amino acids. Looked up from germline, CDR1 is PRHDT and CDR2 is FYEKMQ (reference sequence). This chain's CDR3 is CASSSLTGPAADTQYF. The CDR3 region has the DNA TGTGCCAGCAGCTCCCTGACTGGGCCAGCGGCAGATACGCAGTATTTT.

CDR3 residues: CASSLGTGGNTQYF. The DNA for the CDR3 is TGTGCCAGCAGCTTGGGGACTGGGGGAAATACGCAGTATTTT. This chain joins TRBV5-4 and TRBJ2-3; the D call may be TRBD1 or TRBD2 (5 bases each). The CDR3 is 14 residues long. V was cut by 0 bases and J by 7 bases, with 12 bases left in between. Per the germline V gene, CDR1 is SGHNT and CDR2 is YYREEE (reference sequence).

The genes are TRBV30 and TRBJ1-6; perhaps TRBD1 as D (5 bases). The CDR3 is made up of 15 amino acids. The germline V gene has CDR1 GTSNPN and CDR2 SVGIG (reference sequence). V was pared by 0 bases and J by 9 bases, with 15 bases between. Here the CDR3 reads CAWSVEEWGRSPLHF. The DNA for the CDR3 is TGTGCCTGGAGTGTCGAGGAATGGGGACGTTCACCCCTCCACTTT.

This chain connects TRBV21-1 to TRBJ2-7; no check of the table's D call, TRBD2, against the DNA was made. TRBV21-1 is shown as a pseudogene. The length of the CDR3 is 10 residues. The CDR3, as DNA: TGTGCCAGCAGCTCCTCTCGGCAGTACTTC. It translates to CASSSSRQYF.

This chain links TRBV4-2 with TRBJ2-7, with 11 nucleotides matching TRBD2. This CDR3 comprises 17 residues. CDR1 LGHNA and CDR2 YNFKEQ come from the germline V gene. The ends lost 0 bases at V and 6 bases at J; junction bases unmatched: 10. CDR3 bases: TGTGCCAGCAGCCAAGACGACGTGTCGCTAGCGGGAGGCGAGCAGTACTTC. It specifies CASSQDDVSLAGGEQYF.

The chain recombines TRBV25-1 with TRBJ2-1; 10 nucleotides align to TRBD2. V shed 7 bases, J shed 9 bases, and the junction held 12 bases outside the gene matches. Germline V CDR1 and CDR2: MGHDK, SYGVNS. There are 15 residues in the CDR3. CDR3 nucleotides: TGTGCCAGCACACCGAGCGGGAGGGCCGGGAGTGAGCAGTTCTTC. Translation gives CASTPSGRAGSEQFF.

The gene calls are TRBV4-3 and TRBJ2-2; D gene uncertain. V lost 1 base, J lost 6 bases, and 6 bases lay in between. Germline CDR1 and CDR2: LGHNA and YSLEER. The CDR3 has 13 residues. The CDR3 protein is CASSQAVPGELFF. CDR3 bases: TGCGCCAGCAGCCAAGCCGTTCCCGGGGAGCTGTTTTTT.

This chain joins TRBV6-5 and TRBJ2-7, with TRBD2 matching over 10 bases. V shed 2 bases, J shed 5 bases, and the junction held 3 bases outside the gene matches. Germline lookup yields CDR1 MNHEY and CDR2 SVGAGI. The CDR3 consists of 14 residues. CDR3 region: CASSYSGRENEQYF. CDR3 sequence (DNA): TGTGCCAGCAGTTACAGCGGGAGGGAGAACGAGCAGTACTTC.